The 12 T cell receptor beta chains given below trace back to one sample, sequenced in a study of cytomegalovirus exposure and HLA in healthy donors (dated by TCRdb to about 2017). Libraries were prepared through the immunoSEQ multiplex PCR assay. For the multiplex PCR, a mixture combining 60 forward primers for TCR Vbeta segments and 13 reverse primers for TCR Jbeta segments was used. TCRdb mirrors the immuneACCESS table, restricted to in-frame sequences. Some clones are absent from its copies; in checked studies, under half trace to an unresolved V gene, and the reason for the others is unknown. Counted in this sample were roughly 120,000 clones; around 78% of them appeared once. Around 3.6% of the sample is in the top ten clones. The sequenced material came from PBMCs. The receptors here all came from a man in his forties or fifties in good health and CMV-seronegative.

The J gene is TRBJ1-1, the V gene TRBV9, with a possible D match to TRBD1 (5 bases). The CDR3 sequence is 13 residues long. Per the germline V gene, CDR1 is SGDLS and CDR2 is YYNGEE. The germline V and J ends were trimmed by 3 bases and 1 base, with 7 bases remaining between them. CDR3 loop: CASSAGQNTEAFF. The CDR3 DNA follows: TGTGCCAGCAGCGCCGGACAGAACACTGAAGCTTTCTTT.

The gene calls are TRBV25-1 and TRBJ2-5; 8 bases agree with TRBD1. The CDR3 covers 13 residues. The V gene end was trimmed by 4 bases and the J gene end by 5 bases; junction bases not matched to a gene: 3. Germline CDR1 reads MGHDK; CDR2 reads SYGVNS. CDR3: CASSADRGETQYF. The CDR3 nucleotides read TGTGCCAGCAGTGCCGACAGGGGCGAGACCCAGTACTTC.

The DNA for the CDR3 is TGTGCCAGCAGCTCGGATCGACGAGGAGCTTTCTTT. This sequence encodes CASSSDRRGAFF. The chain combines TRBV7-2 with TRBJ1-1; D call uncertain. Germline V gene sequence: CDR1 SGHTA, CDR2 FQGNSA. The CDR3 length is 12 residues. The V gene lost 4 bases and the J gene lost 10 bases, with 13 bases spanning the gap.

In this sample, this clone turned up a few times. The chain combines TRBV14 with TRBJ1-2, with D tentatively TRBD1 (5 bases). Germline CDR1 and CDR2: SGHDN and FVKESK. The CDR3 is 16 residues long. V lost 3 bases, J lost 7 bases, and 21 bases lay in between. CDR3 coding DNA: TGTGCCAGCAGCCAGCGATCGGGACTGGTCGGGGGTGGCTACACCTTC. It specifies CASSQRSGLVGGGYTF.

This clone has a handful of counts. An end of the junction does not agree with germline; a read error may underlie this. CDR3 DNA sequence: TGCAGCGTTGAAGGTTCGTGGGGACAGGGATACGGGCAGTACTTC. The encoded protein is CSVEGSWGQGYGQYF. This rearrangement joins TRBV29-1 to TRBJ2-7, with 9 positions matching TRBD1. The germline CDR1 and CDR2 sequences are SQVTM and ANQGSEA. The CDR3 extends over 15 amino acids.

The chain is built from TRBV5-4 and TRBJ2-1; perhaps TRBD2 as D (6 bases). The CDR3 sequence is 13 residues long. The germline V gene has CDR1 SGHNT and CDR2 YYREEE (reference sequence). Trimming shortened V by 4 bases and J by 7 bases, and 12 bases separated the two germline ends. As DNA, the CDR3 is TGTGCCAGCAGCAGGGTGGCGGGGAATGAGCAGTTCTTC. It yields the protein CASSRVAGNEQFF.

The chain recombines TRBV6-5 with TRBJ1-4; D gene unclear. This CDR3 comprises 14 residues. From germline, CDR1 is MNHEY and CDR2 SVGAGI. Trimming left V 5 bases short and J 4 bases short, with 11 bases between. CDR3 sequence reads: CASSTRALNEKLFF. The CDR3 region has the DNA TGTGCCAGCAGTACTAGGGCCCTTAATGAAAAACTGTTTTTT.

V is TRBV5-1 and J is TRBJ1-1; D gene uncertain. Trimming stripped 2 bases from V and 1 base from J, with 3 bases between. From germline, CDR1 is SGHRS and CDR2 YFSETQ. The length of the CDR3 is 12 residues. CDR3 loop: CASSFGNTEAFF. CDR3 DNA sequence: TGCGCCAGCAGCTTCGGGAACACTGAAGCTTTCTTT.

The genes are TRBV21-1 and TRBJ2-3; the tabulated D call, TRBD2, remains unverified against the DNA. TRBV21-1 is a documented pseudogene. CDR3 size: 13 residues. The CDR3 coding sequence is TGTGCCAGCAGCAATGAGTGCACAGATACGCAGTATTTT. It encodes CASSNECTDTQYF.

In nucleotides, the CDR3 is TGTGCCAGCAGCTCCGTGGCCGGAGCTATCAATTCACCCCTCCACTTT. This translates into CASSSVAGAINSPLHF. This rearrangement joins TRBV9 to TRBJ1-6, with unresolved D. Deletions cut 4 bases from V and 7 bases from J, with 18 bases between. Germline V gene lookup returns CDR1 SGDLS and CDR2 YYNGEE. The CDR3 spans 16 residues. Variable domain in full (rest from reference TRBV9 and TRBJ1-6): DSGVTQTPKHLITATGQRVTLRCSPRSGDLSVYWYQQSLDQGLQFLIQYYNGEERAKGNILERFSAQQFPDLHSELNLSSLELGDSALYFCASSSVAGAINSPLHFGNGTRLTVT.

This chain links TRBV6-1 with TRBJ2-7, with 7 bases lining up with TRBD1. The junction had 1 base not matched to a gene; V was cut back by 5 bases and J by 3 bases. This CDR3 comprises 12 residues. Per germline, CDR1 MNHNS and CDR2 SASEGT. The CDR3 sequence: CASSWDSYEQYF. DNA of the CDR3: TGTGCCAGCAGTTGGGACAGCTACGAGCAGTACTTC.

The chain is built from TRBV19 and TRBJ2-7, with unresolved D. This CDR3 region has 14 residues. V gave up 4 bases and J gave up 4 bases, with 14 bases separating them. Germline CDR1 and CDR2: LNHDA and SQIVND (reference sequence). CDR3 sequence (DNA): TGTGCCAGTAGTAGCACACAGAAGTCGTACGAGCAGTACTTC. The encoded protein is CASSSTQKSYEQYF.